One sample yielded the 32 T cell receptor beta chains listed below, sequenced in a study of blood T cells in healthy people across ages. Primed by a sample-barcoded 5' primer and a J-beta primer mix, a second PCR proceeded for about 6 to 12 cycles. TCRdb re-analysed the 5' RACE reads in MiXCR, keeping a single row per CDR3 protein. The data contain around 900,000 distinct CDR3 sequences, under 35% of them singletons. The sequencing sample was made of blood. All receptors derive from a woman of 80 years or more in good health.

CDR3 loop: CATTPGTGAYGYTF. CDR3 nucleotides: TGTGCCACCACACCCGGGACAGGTGCATATGGCTACACCTTC. The rearrangement joins TRBV7-2 to TRBJ1-2; 8 bases are a match to TRBD1. The length of the CDR3 is 14 residues. Germline lookup yields CDR1 SGHTA and CDR2 FQGNSA. V lost 10 bases, J lost 5 bases, and 12 bases stayed unmatched.

This clonotype was detected only once. The chain has TRBV18 and TRBJ2-7; possible D gene TRBD1, 6 bases. The germline V and J ends were trimmed by 6 bases and 10 bases, with 22 bases remaining between them. Germline CDR1 KGHSH, CDR2 LQKENI. The CDR3 is 14 residues long. The CDR3 region is CASSPRQALGTQYF. In DNA form, the CDR3 reads TGTGCCAGCTCCCCCCGACAGGCCCTGGGAACCCAGTACTTC.

The rearrangement uses TRBV30 and TRBJ1-2; a weak D match, TRBD1 (5 bases). With 3 bases removed from V and 4 bases from J, the gap between germline ends came to 12 bases. The germline CDR1 and CDR2 sequences are GTSNPN and SVGIG (reference sequence). The CDR3 contains 13 residues. CDR3 nucleotide sequence: TGTGCCTGGAGGGAGGGGCTCTCCTATGGCTACACCTTC. This sequence encodes CAWREGLSYGYTF.

This clonotype occurred many times. The chain carries TRBV5-5 and TRBJ1-6, with D tentatively TRBD1 (5 bases). V was clipped by 5 bases and J by 3 bases, with 15 bases between them. This CDR3 is built from 16 residues. Germline loops: CDR1 SGHKS, CDR2 YYEKEE (reference sequence). CDR3: CASRPYTGVYNSPLHF. The CDR3 DNA sequence: TGTGCCAGCAGACCTTACACGGGGGTCTATAATTCACCCCTCCACTTT.

This clonotype was counted ten times or more. The rearrangement joins TRBV5-1 to TRBJ2-7, with D possibly being TRBD1 (5 bases). The ends were cut back, 2 bases at V and 7 bases at J, with 25 bases in the middle. The CDR3 has 17 residues. Germline lookup yields CDR1 SGHRS and CDR2 YFSETQ. DNA of the CDR3: TGCGCCAGCAGCTTAAGAGCCTTACAGCAAGGGGTTCATGAGCAGTACTTC. Translating it yields CASSLRALQQGVHEQYF. The full variable domain, rest sourced from reference TRBV5-1 and TRBJ2-7, is KAGVTQTPRYLIKTRGQQVTLSCSPISGHRSVSWYQQTPGQGLQFLFEYFSETQRNKGNFPGRFSGRQFSNSRSEMNVSTLELGDSALYLCASSLRALQQGVHEQYFGPGTRLTVT.

With respect to this clonotype: It may be a read error: a sequence one base away is much more abundant. The rearrangement joins TRBV4-1 to TRBJ2-1; 8 nucleotides align to TRBD2. Near its end, the DNA agrees better with TRBJ2-7, so the J call may be wrong. Germline V CDR1 and CDR2: MGHRA, YSYEKL. The CDR3 has 17 amino acids. The DNA of the CDR3 is TGCGCCAGCAGCCAATCGTCGACTAGCGTATACTACAATGAGCAGTACTTC. Its protein product is CASSQSSTSVYYNEQYF.

Concerning this clonotype: A much bigger clone sits one base away, suggesting this may be a read error. This rearrangement joins TRBV20-1 to TRBJ2-6; D unresolved. CDR3 length equals 15 residues. The germline V gene encodes CDR1 DFQATT and CDR2 SNEGSKA (reference sequence). CDR3 residues: CSARLRTSGTNVLTF. The CDR3 DNA is TGCAGTGCTAGATTACGGACCTCTGGGACCAACGTCCTGACTTTC.

About this clonotype: This may stem from a read error, because a much larger clone lies one nucleotide away. The chain carries TRBV20-1 and TRBJ2-7; 11 nucleotides agree with TRBD1. With 5 bases clipped from V and 0 bases from J, the junction kept 6 bases outside the gene matches. CDR3 length: 15 residues. From germline, CDR1 is DFQATT and CDR2 SNEGSKA (reference sequence). The CDR3 loop is CSAGRTGGTSYEQYF. The CDR3 DNA is TGCAGTGCTGGACGGACAGGGGGCACCTCCTACGAGCAGTACTTC.

To note about this clonotype: A read error is possible here, since a much larger clone lies one base away. The genes are TRBV7-9 and TRBJ1-4; a possible D gene is TRBD1 (6 bases). The germline gives CDR1 SEHNR, CDR2 FQNEAQ (reference sequence). This CDR3 has 15 amino acids. CDR3 protein: CANSGIQGRPEKLFF. The DNA of the CDR3 is TGTGCCAACAGCGGCATACAGGGCCGCCCTGAAAAACTGTTTTTT.

This clonotype has at least ten counts. The chain has TRBV4-1 and TRBJ2-3, with D perhaps matching TRBD2 (5 bases). Germline CDR1 is MGHRA and CDR2 is YSYEKL. Trimming pared 2 bases from V and 4 bases from J, leaving 7 bases between. The CDR3 runs 13 residues. The CDR3 DNA sequence: TGCGCCAGCAGCCAACTAGCCCCAGATACGCAGTATTTT. Translated, it gives CASSQLAPDTQYF.

As to this clonotype: A single base separates this from a much larger clone, so it may be a read error. V and J are TRBV2 and TRBJ2-1, with TRBD2 matching over 12 bases. The J call is uncertain, as TRBJ2-7 better fits the DNA end. The CDR3 loop spans 18 amino acids. Germline V gives CDR1 SNHLY, CDR2 FYNNEI. CDR3 sequence: CASSEAPRLAGAYNEQYF. For the CDR3, the DNA is TGTGCCAGCAGTGAAGCTCCTCGACTAGCGGGGGCCTACAATGAGCAGTACTTC.

To note about this clonotype: This sequence may be a read error, since a much larger clone differs from it by one base. V usage is TRBV9 and J usage is TRBJ1-2; 7 positions agree with TRBD1. From germline, CDR1 is SGDLS and CDR2 YYNGEE. The CDR3 totals 14 residues. Here the CDR3 DNA reads TGTACCAGCAGCGAGGACAGGAGTCCCTATGGCTACACCTTC. Translating gives CTSSEDRSPYGYTF.

The chain joins TRBV28 to TRBJ2-5; 8 positions match TRBD2. CDR1 is MDHEN, CDR2 SYDVKM, per germline. With V trimmed by 2 bases and J by 3 bases, 8 bases remained unmatched. This CDR3 has 16 amino acids. CDR3 DNA sequence: TGTGCCAGCAGTTTAGCCTCAGGACTAGCCGAAGAGACCCAGTACTTC. Translated: CASSLASGLAEETQYF. Supplemented by reference TRBV28 and TRBJ2-5, the full variable domain reads DVKVTQSSRYLVKRTGEKVFLECVQDMDHENMFWYRQDPGLGLRLIYFSYDVKMKEKGDIPEGYSVSREKKERFSLILESASTNQTSMYLCASSLASGLAEETQYFGPGTRLLVL.

In its sample, this clonotype was seen many times. The chain has TRBV14 and TRBJ2-7, with D possibly called TRBD1 or TRBD2 (5 bases each). V was shortened by 4 bases and J by 7 bases, with 14 bases between the two germline ends. Germline V lookup: CDR1 SGHDN, CDR2 FVKESK. The CDR3 has 13 residues. CDR3 sequence (DNA): TGTGCCAGCAGCCCCCTCGGGACGGGGGAGCAGTACTTC. This encodes CASSPLGTGEQYF.

This clonotype came up a few times. Since a much larger clone is just one base distant, this may be a read error. The rearrangement uses TRBV5-4 and TRBJ2-3; TRBD1 is a possible D gene (5 bases). Germline V gene lookup returns CDR1 SGHNT and CDR2 YYREEE (reference sequence). The CDR3 runs 14 residues. Trimming removed 3 bases at V and 5 bases at J, with 13 bases between. The CDR3 sequence is CASSSKGFRDTQYF. CDR3 DNA sequence: TGTGCCAGCAGCTCTAAGGGGTTCCGAGATACGCAGTATTTT.

This clonotype was detected only a few times. A read error may explain this, as a much larger clone is one base away. The genes are TRBV12-3 or TRBV12-4 and TRBJ2-3; D uncertain. This CDR3 is 15 amino acids long. CDR3 nucleotides: TGTGCCAGCAGTCGTGCGCGCGCGGACGCAGATGCGCAGTATTTT. Translated: CASSRARADADAQYF.

The chain uses TRBV30 and TRBJ1-6; the match to TRBD1 covers 7 bases. Looked up from germline, CDR1 is GTSNPN and CDR2 is SVGIG (reference sequence). This CDR3 has 15 residues. V lost 7 bases to trimming and J lost 0 bases; unmatched junction nucleotides: 6. The CDR3 region has the DNA TGTGCCTCTGCAGGGGGAAACTCCTATAATTCACCCCTCCACTTT. Protein product: CASAGGNSYNSPLHF.

This chain connects TRBV20-1 to TRBJ2-3; the match to TRBD2 covers 8 bases. The CDR3 has 16 residues. The germline gives CDR1 DFQATT, CDR2 SNEGSKA (reference sequence). Unmatched junction bases numbered 7, after V lost 1 base and J lost 1 base. CDR3 in DNA: TGCAGTGCTAGAGTTTACGGGGGGGATGGCACAGATACGCAGTATTTT. It specifies CSARVYGGDGTDTQYF.

In this sample, this clonotype turned up many times. The gene calls are TRBV5-1 and TRBJ2-7, with D maybe TRBD2 (6 bases). The CDR3 is made up of 14 amino acids. Germline CDR1 and CDR2: SGHRS and YFSETQ. The germline V and J ends were trimmed by 1 base and 4 bases, with 12 bases remaining between them. CDR3 in amino acids: CASSLTGVNYEQYF. CDR3 nucleotides: TGCGCCAGCAGCTTGACGGGGGTCAATTACGAGCAGTACTTC. The variable domain in full, completed from reference TRBV5-1 and TRBJ2-7, reads KAGVTQTPRYLIKTRGQQVTLSCSPISGHRSVSWYQQTPGQGLQFLFEYFSETQRNKGNFPGRFSGRQFSNSRSEMNVSTLELGDSALYLCASSLTGVNYEQYFGPGTRLTVT.

This clonotype has more than one count but fewer than ten. The gene calls are TRBV28 and TRBJ2-5; D remains unclear. The length of the CDR3 is 15 residues. V was cut by 6 bases and J by 1 base, with 15 bases left in between. Germline assignment: CDR1 MDHEN and CDR2 SYDVKM. The CDR3 nucleotides read TGTGCCAGCAGACATCGCGGCTACCGCCAAGAGACCCAGTACTTC. The encoded protein is CASRHRGYRQETQYF.

Turning to this clonotype: A much bigger clone sits one base away, suggesting this may be a read error. This sequence joins TRBV27 and TRBJ2-1; 9 nucleotides agree with TRBD2. Germline V lookup: CDR1 MNHEY, CDR2 SMNVEV (reference sequence). This CDR3 is built from 17 residues. CDR3 in amino acids: CASSPLAFAGGMNERFF. CDR3 nucleotide sequence: TGTGCCAGCAGTCCCCTCGCTTTTGCGGGGGGGATGAATGAGCGGTTCTTC.

This clonotype was seen only a few times. V gene TRBV7-2 combines with J gene TRBJ2-2; the match to TRBD2 covers 8 bases. CDR1 SGHTA and CDR2 FQGNSA come from the germline V gene. Losses at the gene ends were 5 bases for V and 2 bases for J; bases not matched to a gene: 1. The CDR3 length is 14 residues. CDR3 residues: CASSRGGNTGELFF. CDR3 bases: TGTGCCAGCAGCCGGGGGGGAAACACCGGGGAGCTGTTTTTT.

This rearrangement joins TRBV30 to TRBJ1-1; D is ambiguous. Deletions cut 1 base from V and 2 bases from J, with 8 bases between. Looked up from germline, CDR1 is GTSNPN and CDR2 is SVGIG (reference sequence). CDR3 length: 13 amino acids. The CDR3 sequence is CAWSGQTNTEAFF. DNA of the CDR3: TGTGCCTGGAGTGGGCAGACAAACACTGAAGCTTTCTTT.

This clonotype appeared a few times. V gene TRBV6-2 or TRBV6-3 combines with J gene TRBJ1-3; possible D gene TRBD1, 5 bases. This CDR3 region has 15 residues. Germline values: CDR1 MNHEY, CDR2 SVGEGT. Between the trimmed V and J ends, which lost 6 bases and 0 bases, there was a span of 12 bases. The CDR3 is CASRRGTDSGNTIYF. CDR3 in DNA: TGTGCCAGCAGACGCGGGACTGACTCTGGAAACACCATATATTTT.

This clonotype was detected ten times or more. This sequence joins TRBV12-3 or TRBV12-4 and TRBJ1-6, with D possibly TRBD1 on 6 matching bases. The germline V and J ends were trimmed by 5 bases and 9 bases, with 14 bases remaining between them. The CDR3 extends over 14 amino acids. The CDR3 DNA reads as TGTGCCAGCAGTAGAACAGGGTGGAGTTCACCCCTCCACTTT. This translates into CASSRTGWSSPLHF.

This clonotype was found many times. CDR3 residues: CASSLAVGGYGYTF. CDR3 DNA: TGCGCCAGCAGCTTGGCCGTCGGGGGCTATGGCTACACCTTC. The chain couples TRBV5-1 to TRBJ1-2; D perhaps matches TRBD1 (5 bases). This CDR3 is 14 amino acids long. CDR1 SGHRS and CDR2 YFSETQ come from the germline V gene. Trimming removed 0 bases at V and 4 bases at J, with 10 bases between.

This clonotype was observed many times. The rearrangement joins TRBV20-1 to TRBJ2-5, with TRBD2 matching over 7 bases. The CDR3 loop spans 16 amino acids. J lost 5 bases, V lost 2 bases, and 14 bases had no gene match. In germline, CDR1 is DFQATT, CDR2 SNEGSKA (reference sequence). CDR3 sequence reads: CSARRVSHTGRETQYF. The CDR3 nucleotides read TGCAGTGCTAGACGGGTCTCCCACACCGGGAGGGAGACCCAGTACTTC.

This rearrangement joins TRBV18 to TRBJ2-7, with 8 positions matching TRBD1. From germline, CDR1 is KGHSH and CDR2 LQKENI. The length of the CDR3 is 15 residues. V lost 0 bases to trimming and J lost 1 base; unmatched junction nucleotides: 2. The chain's CDR3 is CASSPPTGASYEQYF. The CDR3 DNA sequence: TGTGCCAGCTCACCACCGACAGGGGCTTCCTACGAGCAGTACTTC.

This clonotype was seen ten or more times. This could be a read error, since a much larger clone is one nucleotide away. The gene calls are TRBV24-1 and TRBJ2-1, with TRBD1 identical over 9 bases. Near its end, the DNA agrees better with TRBJ2-7, so the J call may be wrong. Germline V lookup: CDR1 KGHDR, CDR2 SFDVKD. The CDR3 sequence is 16 residues long. CDR3 residues: CATATVGTGSYNEQYF. The DNA of the CDR3 is TGTGCCACCGCGACCGTTGGGACAGGGTCCTACAATGAGCAGTACTTC.

This clonotype has at least ten counts. The rearrangement links TRBV24-1 to TRBJ2-1, with D maybe TRBD2 (6 bases). Trimming pared 1 base from V and 3 bases from J, leaving 12 bases between. The CDR3 extends over 16 amino acids. Germline CDR1 reads KGHDR; CDR2 reads SFDVKD. The CDR3 DNA sequence: TGTGCCACCAGTGATTTAAAGCGGGCGAACTACAATGAGCAGTTCTTC. This translates into CATSDLKRANYNEQFF.

This clonotype has a single count. The chain combines TRBV12-3 or TRBV12-4 with TRBJ2-3; D not certain. CDR3 length: 13 residues. V dropped 7 bases and J dropped 4 bases, with 12 bases sitting between them. CDR3 residues: CASKGMSADTQYF. As DNA, the CDR3 is TGTGCCAGCAAGGGCATGAGCGCAGATACGCAGTATTTT.

The V and J genes are TRBV4-1 and TRBJ1-5; D unclear. This CDR3 spans 16 amino acids. The V end lost 1 base, the J end lost 6 bases, and 16 bases lay between the germline ends. The germline V gene encodes CDR1 MGHRA and CDR2 YSYEKL. This CDR3 is CASSQVAGRVGQPQHF. CDR3 sequence (DNA): TGCGCCAGCAGCCAAGTGGCGGGGAGGGTTGGTCAGCCCCAGCATTTT.